The 13 T cell receptor beta chains below all came from one sample that was sequenced in a study of T cells after yellow fever vaccination. TCRdb processed the 5' RACE reads anew with MiXCR; each CDR3 protein has one entry. The sample has a few hundred thousand distinct CDR3 sequences; about a sixth are singletons. The sequenced sample was PBMCs, obtained about 5 days after the first yellow fever vaccination. The receptors derive from a man aged 18 to 30 who received the YFV17D yellow fever vaccine.

This clonotype was counted a few times. The chain uses TRBV20-1 and TRBJ2-1; TRBD2 might be the D (5 bases). The CDR3 is made up of 12 amino acids. Trimming removed 2 bases from V and 8 bases from J, with 10 bases in between. Germline loops: CDR1 DFQATT, CDR2 SNEGSKA (reference sequence). This CDR3 is CSARLASHEQFF. In DNA, the CDR3 is TGCAGTGCTAGACTAGCCTCCCATGAGCAGTTCTTC.

V gene TRBV18 combines with J gene TRBJ2-1, with TRBD2 as a possible D gene (6 bases). The V gene lost 4 bases and the J gene lost 5 bases, with 15 bases spanning the gap. The germline V gene has CDR1 KGHSH and CDR2 LQKENI. This CDR3 has 15 amino acids. CDR3 protein: CASSLSGGGDNEQFF. Written as DNA, the CDR3 is TGTGCCAGCTCACTCTCCGGCGGAGGGGACAATGAGCAGTTCTTC.

This clonotype was counted ten times or more. The chain has TRBV7-9 and TRBJ2-5; D is unclear. CDR1 and CDR2 from the germline V gene are SEHNR and FQNEAQ (reference sequence). Trimming removed 3 bases from V and 3 bases from J, with 8 bases in between. The CDR3 spans 13 residues. CDR3 nucleotide sequence: TGTGCCAGCAGCTTCTACTCGGAAGAGACCCAGTACTTC. Translation: CASSFYSEETQYF.

This clonotype was observed a handful of times. The chain carries TRBV6-2 or TRBV6-3 and TRBJ1-1; D is unresolved. CDR3 length equals 14 residues. Per the germline V gene, CDR1 is MNHEY and CDR2 is SVGEGT. V lost 2 bases to trimming and J lost 4 bases, with 11 bases between them. The CDR3 DNA follows: TGTGCCAGCAGTTACAACGCCCCAGTCACTGAAGCTTTCTTT. This sequence encodes CASSYNAPVTEAFF.

V usage is TRBV7-9 and J usage is TRBJ2-3; 10 bases line up with TRBD1. The CDR3 has 15 amino acids. Germline CDR1 is SEHNR and CDR2 is FQNEAQ (reference sequence). The ends lost 6 bases at V and 0 bases at J; junction bases unmatched: 3. CDR3 residues: CASSDRGRSTDTQYF. The DNA of the CDR3 is TGTGCCAGCAGTGACAGGGGGCGAAGCACAGATACGCAGTATTTT.

This clonotype was counted between two and nine times. The gene calls are TRBV6-6 and TRBJ1-6; D not certain. This CDR3 region has 13 residues. The germline gives CDR1 MNHNY, CDR2 SVGAGI (reference sequence). The ends were cut back, 7 bases at V and 9 bases at J, with 13 bases in the middle. DNA for the CDR3: TGTGCCAGCATTCCGCCGACTGGTTCACCCCTCCACTTT. Its protein product is CASIPPTGSPLHF.

This chain connects TRBV10-3 to TRBJ1-4, with D possibly matching TRBD1 (5 bases). Germline CDR1 and CDR2: ENHRY and SYGVKD. Trimming pared 5 bases from V and 2 bases from J, leaving 12 bases between. The CDR3 has 15 amino acids. The DNA for the CDR3 is TGTGCCATCAGTCCGAGGGGAGGGACTAATGAAAAACTGTTTTTT. It translates to CAISPRGGTNEKLFF.

V and J are TRBV4-1 and TRBJ2-7; 10 bases line up with TRBD2. With 2 bases clipped from V and 5 bases from J, the junction kept 6 bases outside the gene matches. CDR3 length: 15 residues. CDR1 is MGHRA and CDR2 is YSYEKL in the germline V gene. The CDR3 sequence: CASSQIPSGSNEQYF. For the CDR3, the DNA is TGCGCCAGCAGCCAAATACCTAGCGGGAGTAACGAGCAGTACTTC.

The chain uses TRBV12-3 or TRBV12-4 and TRBJ2-2; D is unclear. The CDR3 runs 15 residues. With 3 bases removed from V and 2 bases from J, the gap between germline ends came to 10 bases. DNA of the CDR3: TGTGCCAGCAGTTTCGGCCAGTCAAACACCGGGGAGCTGTTTTTT. Amino acids: CASSFGQSNTGELFF.

The CDR3 here is CSARGLGGYTF. The CDR3 DNA is TGCAGCGCCAGGGGGCTAGGGGGCTACACCTTC. The chain has TRBV29-1 and TRBJ1-2; the match to TRBD1 covers 8 bases. V shed 7 bases, J shed 8 bases, and the junction held 6 bases outside the gene matches. Germline lookup yields CDR1 SQVTM and CDR2 ANQGSEA. The CDR3 contains 11 residues.

The chain carries TRBV5-1 and TRBJ1-1, with D unresolved. The CDR3 contains 13 residues. From germline, CDR1 is SGHRS and CDR2 YFSETQ. Trimming removed 9 bases from V and 4 bases from J, with 16 bases in between. In DNA, the CDR3 is TGCGCCACCAGATGGGCCGTTGGCACTGAAGCTTTCTTT. This translates into CATRWAVGTEAFF. The full variable domain, completed using reference TRBV5-1 and TRBJ1-1, is KAGVTQTPRYLIKTRGQQVTLSCSPISGHRSVSWYQQTPGQGLQFLFEYFSETQRNKGNFPGRFSGRQFSNSRSEMNVSTLELGDSALYLCATRWAVGTEAFFGQGTRLTVV.

The V gene is TRBV5-1, the J gene TRBJ1-1; D is undetermined. CDR1 and CDR2 (germline): SGHRS, YFSETQ. The CDR3 runs 13 residues. V was shortened by 7 bases and J by 1 base, with 11 bases between the two germline ends. The CDR3 region is CASGPSENTEAFF. Written as DNA, the CDR3 is TGCGCCAGCGGCCCCTCGGAGAACACTGAAGCTTTCTTT. Filled out from reference TRBV5-1 and TRBJ1-1, the complete variable domain reads KAGVTQTPRYLIKTRGQQVTLSCSPISGHRSVSWYQQTPGQGLQFLFEYFSETQRNKGNFPGRFSGRQFSNSRSEMNVSTLELGDSALYLCASGPSENTEAFFGQGTRLTVV.

This clonotype showed up just a few times. The rearrangement links TRBV27 to TRBJ2-7, with D perhaps TRBD1 (6 bases). Trimming left V 3 bases short and J 3 bases short, with 9 bases between. There are 13 residues in the CDR3. Germline V gene sequence: CDR1 MNHEY, CDR2 SMNVEV (reference sequence). In DNA form, the CDR3 reads TGTGCCAGCAGTTTCCTACAGGGCTACGAGCAGTACTTC. It yields the protein CASSFLQGYEQYF.